The 16 T cell receptor beta chains below all came from one sample that was sequenced in a study of beta chain features in type 1 diabetes. Reverse transcription of all isolated RNA meant that expressed TCRB transcripts were sequenced. TCRdb keeps only in-frame clones here, not all; method: immunoSEQ multiplex PCR. The profile shows roughly 610,000 clones, roughly 16% of them singletons. The sequencing sample was made of naive CD4+ T cells from blood. The source of these receptors is a man between 18 and 35 years old in good health.

This clone has more than one count but fewer than ten. V and J are TRBV7-2 and TRBJ2-3, with D maybe TRBD1 (6 bases). The CDR3 is 15 residues long. The germline V and J ends were trimmed by 4 bases and 2 bases, with 13 bases remaining between them. Germline V gene lookup returns CDR1 SGHTA and CDR2 FQGNSA. The CDR3 here is CASSWFGQYTDTQYF. The CDR3 bases are TGTGCCAGCAGCTGGTTTGGACAGTACACAGATACGCAGTATTTT.

For this clone: At the DNA level, this CDR3 is encoded by other sequences in the same sample as well. J is TRBJ1-3 and V is TRBV30, with a weak D call TRBD1 (5 bases). The germline V gene has CDR1 GTSNPN and CDR2 SVGIG (reference sequence). V was trimmed by 0 bases and J by 0 bases, leaving 9 bases between them. The CDR3 is made up of 15 amino acids. The CDR3 DNA follows: TGTGCCTGGAGTGTACGGGGGTACTCTGGAAACACCATATATTTT. This gives the protein CAWSVRGYSGNTIYF.

This clone was observed a handful of times. CDR3 DNA: TGTGCCAGCAGCGTAGACCTACCGGGACAGGGGCGCACAGATACGCAGTATTTT. Amino acid sequence: CASSVDLPGQGRTDTQYF. The rearrangement links TRBV9 to TRBJ2-3; TRBD1 matches at 10 bases. The CDR3 has 18 residues. Looked up from germline, CDR1 is SGDLS and CDR2 is YYNGEE. V was clipped by 0 bases and J by 1 base; unmatched bases: 8.

The chain combines TRBV25-1 with TRBJ1-1; D uncertain. This CDR3 is 13 amino acids long. Germline CDR1 MGHDK, CDR2 SYGVNS. Trimming removed 5 bases from V and 1 base from J, with 8 bases in between. The CDR3 nucleotides are TGTGCCAGCAGTAGGGAACAGAACACTGAAGCTTTCTTT. This gives the protein CASSREQNTEAFF.

V gene TRBV5-6 combines with J gene TRBJ1-5; D remains ambiguous. This CDR3 spans 13 amino acids. Trimming removed 4 bases from V and 7 bases from J, with 12 bases in between. CDR1 SGHDT and CDR2 YYEEEE come from the germline V gene. The CDR3 nucleotides read TGTGCCAGCAGCCCCTGGAGTCCACAGCCCCAGCATTTT. This translates into CASSPWSPQPQHF.

The chain joins TRBV7-3 to TRBJ2-6; 13 bases map to TRBD2. Per germline, CDR1 SGHTA and CDR2 FQGTGA. The CDR3 runs 22 residues. Trimming removed 1 base from V and 3 bases from J; junction bases left unmatched: 15. The CDR3 DNA reads as TGTGCCAGCAGCTTAAGCGGCCGGACTAGCGGGAGACTCCCCCTTGGGGCCAACGTCCTGACTTTC. It yields the protein CASSLSGRTSGRLPLGANVLTF.

This clone was seen a handful of times. The chain joins TRBV28 to TRBJ1-1; a weak D match, TRBD1 (6 bases). The V gene lost 8 bases and the J gene lost 3 bases, with 16 bases spanning the gap. There are 14 residues in the CDR3. Germline V gene sequence: CDR1 MDHEN, CDR2 SYDVKM. The CDR3 region has the DNA TGTGCCAGCCCTCCGACAGGTCGCGACACTGAAGCTTTCTTT. It is translated as CASPPTGRDTEAFF.

This chain links TRBV29-1 with TRBJ1-2; 9 nucleotides align to TRBD1. CDR1 SQVTM and CDR2 ANQGSEA come from the germline V gene. J was trimmed by 4 bases and V by 4 bases; bases with no gene match: 7. CDR3 size: 14 residues. DNA for the CDR3: TGCAGCGTTGGGGAAGTGACAGGGGGCTATGGCTACACCTTC. It yields the protein CSVGEVTGGYGYTF.

The V call is TRBV6-1, the J call TRBJ2-7; maybe TRBD1 (6 bases). The CDR3 is 14 residues long. Trimming cost V 8 bases and J 1 base, with 15 bases left between them. The germline V gene encodes CDR1 MNHNS and CDR2 SASEGT. CDR3 loop: CASLDRRSSYEQYF. The CDR3 DNA reads TGTGCCAGCCTTGACAGGCGATCTTCCTACGAGCAGTACTTC.

Concerning this clone itself: One end of the junction varies from germline; a read error may be responsible. This chain connects TRBV7-7 to TRBJ2-7; TRBD2 is a possible D gene (6 bases). This CDR3 is built from 14 residues. Germline CDR1 SSHAT, CDR2 FNYEAQ (reference sequence). CDR3 bases: TGTGCTAGCAGCCCGGAGGGCGGGCCCTACGAGCAGTACTTC. As protein: CASSPEGGPYEQYF. Variable domain in full (rest from reference TRBV7-7 and TRBJ2-7): GAGVSQSPRYKVTKRGQDVTLRCDPISSHATLYWYQQALGQGPEFLTYFNYEAQPDKSGLPSDRFSAERPEGSISTLTIQRTEQRDSAMYRCASSPEGGPYEQYFGPGTRLTVT.

CDR3 nucleotides: TGCAGCGTTGAGGCAGGGGGAGATGACGAGCAGTACTTC. Translating gives CSVEAGGDDEQYF. V and J are TRBV29-1 and TRBJ2-5; TRBD1 matches at 7 bases. With the DNA end fitting TRBJ2-7 better, the J assignment may be wrong. Germline V lookup: CDR1 SQVTM, CDR2 ANQGSEA. There are 13 residues in the CDR3.

In this sample, this clone turned up a few times. V gene TRBV14 combines with J gene TRBJ2-3, with TRBD2 identical over 12 bases. CDR3 length: 16 amino acids. The ends lost 4 bases at V and 4 bases at J; junction bases unmatched: 6. CDR1 and CDR2 from the germline V gene are SGHDN and FVKESK. The CDR3 here is CASSPRRLAGADTQYF. In DNA form, the CDR3 reads TGTGCCAGCAGCCCAAGGAGACTAGCGGGGGCAGATACGCAGTATTTT.

This clone came up a few times. The J gene is TRBJ2-1, the V gene TRBV19; 8 bases line up with TRBD2. Germline CDR1 and CDR2: LNHDA and SQIVND (reference sequence). This CDR3 is built from 14 residues. V shed 6 bases and J 9 bases; nucleotides not matched to a gene: 10. DNA for the CDR3: TGTGCCAGTAGCCTCATACCGGGAGGGAGTGAGCAGTTCTTC. It encodes CASSLIPGGSEQFF.

The rearrangement links TRBV7-9 to TRBJ1-2; the D gene is possibly TRBD1 (6 bases). This CDR3 is built from 15 residues. V was clipped by 4 bases and J by 3 bases, with 15 bases between them. Germline V gives CDR1 SEHNR, CDR2 FQNEAQ (reference sequence). The CDR3 coding sequence is TGTGCCAGCAGCTCCAGGGGACAAGCAGACTATGGCTACACCTTC. Residues: CASSSRGQADYGYTF.

This clone was observed a few times. In nucleotides, the CDR3 is TGTGCCAGCAACAGGGGGGTCTACCACGAGCAGTACTTC. Its translation is CASNRGVYHEQYF. The chain joins TRBV6-1 to TRBJ2-7, with TRBD1 matching 8 bases. The CDR3 runs to 13 residues. V trimming: 7 bases; J trimming: 5 bases; junction bases outside the gene matches: 7. The germline CDR1 and CDR2 sequences are MNHNS and SASEGT.

This clone was seen a few times. The rearrangement links TRBV27 to TRBJ2-2; no reliable D call. V gave up 7 bases and J gave up 4 bases, with 10 bases separating them. This CDR3 is built from 13 residues. CDR1 and CDR2 from the germline V gene are MNHEY and SMNVEV (reference sequence). The CDR3 reads CASTTPGTGELFF. In DNA, the CDR3 is TGTGCCAGCACTACCCCGGGCACCGGGGAGCTGTTTTTT.